Sequencing of this T cell receptor beta chain was carried out in a study of tumor-infiltrating lymphocytes in primary liver carcinoma. Remarks on this clonotype: What it recognizes is unknown. Germline is not matched at one junction end, which may reflect a read error.

Starting from roughly 540 ng of total RNA, TCR beta cDNA was produced with a primer in the constant region. Employing slightly modified ARM-PCR, three nested multiplex PCR rounds were run, and these gave rise to the TCR beta libraries. MiXCR, applied by TCRdb to the multiplex PCR reads, yields one record per CDR3 protein. The sample shows tens of thousands of distinct CDR3 sequences, more than 70% of them seen only once. General study results and limits: Tumors had a significantly higher top-250-clone fraction than blood (p = 0.039).

Joint extraction of RNA and DNA used about 17-33 mg of bulk tissue that was unsorted. The specimen sequenced was tumor-adjacent normal liver tissue. The receptor's source is a woman in her 30s with primary liver carcinoma and hepatitis B virus infection.

The CDR3 DNA follows: TGTGCCAGCAGCAACCGGGGACCCCTGGGAGAGGCCCAGTACTTC. Translating it yields CASSNRGPLGEAQYF. The V gene is TRBV7-9, the J gene TRBJ2-5; perhaps D is TRBD1 or TRBD2 (5 bases each). The CDR3 length is 15 residues. Germline V gene lookup returns CDR1 SEHNR and CDR2 FQNEAQ (reference sequence).